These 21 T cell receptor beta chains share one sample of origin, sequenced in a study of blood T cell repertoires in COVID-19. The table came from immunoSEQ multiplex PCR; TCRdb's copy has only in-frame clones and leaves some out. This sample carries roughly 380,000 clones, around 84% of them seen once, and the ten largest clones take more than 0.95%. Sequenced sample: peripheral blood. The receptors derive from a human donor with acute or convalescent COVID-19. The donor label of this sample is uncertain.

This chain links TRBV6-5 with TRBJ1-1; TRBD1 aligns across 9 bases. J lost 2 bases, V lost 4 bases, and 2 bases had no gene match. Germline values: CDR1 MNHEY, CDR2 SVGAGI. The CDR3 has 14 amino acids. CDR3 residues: CASSSGQGNTEAFF. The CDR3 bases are TGTGCCAGCAGTTCGGGACAGGGTAACACTGAAGCTTTCTTT.

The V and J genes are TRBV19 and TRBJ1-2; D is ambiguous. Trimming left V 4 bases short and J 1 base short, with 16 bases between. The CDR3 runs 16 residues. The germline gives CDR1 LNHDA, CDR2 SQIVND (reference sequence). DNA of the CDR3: TGTGCCAGTAGTACCTGGACTGCCACCCTTAACTATGGCTACACCTTC. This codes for CASSTWTATLNYGYTF.

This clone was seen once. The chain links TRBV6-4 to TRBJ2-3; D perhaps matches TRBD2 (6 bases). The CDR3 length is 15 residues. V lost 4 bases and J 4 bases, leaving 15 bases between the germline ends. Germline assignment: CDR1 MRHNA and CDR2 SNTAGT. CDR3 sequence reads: CASSVSGWEADTQYF. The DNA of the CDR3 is TGTGCCAGCAGTGTCTCAGGTTGGGAGGCAGATACGCAGTATTTT.

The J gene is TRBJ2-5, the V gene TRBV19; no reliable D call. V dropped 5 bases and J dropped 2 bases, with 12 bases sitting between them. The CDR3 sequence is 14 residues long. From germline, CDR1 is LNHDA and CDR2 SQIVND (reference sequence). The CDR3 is CASSRIAAQETQYF. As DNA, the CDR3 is TGTGCCAGTAGTCGAATAGCAGCACAAGAGACCCAGTACTTC. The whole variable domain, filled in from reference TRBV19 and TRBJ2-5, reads DGGITQSPKYLFRKEGQNVTLSCEQNLNHDAMYWYRQDPGQGLRLIYYSQIVNDFQKGDIAEGYSVSREKKESFPLTVTSAQKNPTAFYLCASSRIAAQETQYFGPGTRLLVL.

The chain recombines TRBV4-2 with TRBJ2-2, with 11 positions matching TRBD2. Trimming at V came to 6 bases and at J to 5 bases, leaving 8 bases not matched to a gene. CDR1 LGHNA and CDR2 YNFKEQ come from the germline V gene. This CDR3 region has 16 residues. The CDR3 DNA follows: TGTGCCAGCAGAACTCCTAGCGGGGGGCCTACCGGGGAGCTGTTTTTT. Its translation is CASRTPSGGPTGELFF.

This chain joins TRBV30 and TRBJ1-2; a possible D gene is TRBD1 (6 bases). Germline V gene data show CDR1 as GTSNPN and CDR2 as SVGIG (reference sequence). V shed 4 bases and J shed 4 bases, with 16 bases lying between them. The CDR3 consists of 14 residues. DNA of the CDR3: TGTGCCTGGATTGGGGCAGGGGAGCTCTATGGCTACACCTTC. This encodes CAWIGAGELYGYTF.

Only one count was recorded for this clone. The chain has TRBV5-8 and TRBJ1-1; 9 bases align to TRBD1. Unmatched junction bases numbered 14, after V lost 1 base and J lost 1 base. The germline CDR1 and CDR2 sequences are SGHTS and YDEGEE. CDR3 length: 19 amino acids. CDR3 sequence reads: CASSLNRDRVIGANTEAFF. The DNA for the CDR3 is TGTGCCAGCAGCTTGAACCGGGACAGGGTTATCGGAGCGAACACTGAAGCTTTCTTT.

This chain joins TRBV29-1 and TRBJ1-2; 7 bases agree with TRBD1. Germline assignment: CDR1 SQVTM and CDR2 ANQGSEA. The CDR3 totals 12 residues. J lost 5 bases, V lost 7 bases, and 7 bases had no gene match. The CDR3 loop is CSATDRLYGYTF. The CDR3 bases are TGCAGCGCTACGGACAGGCTATATGGCTACACCTTC.

CDR3 nucleotides: TGTGCCAGCAGCTTTGGGACAGGGGGCAACGAGCAGTACTTC. This sequence encodes CASSFGTGGNEQYF. This rearrangement joins TRBV11-2 to TRBJ2-7, with TRBD1 matching over 12 bases. The CDR3 totals 14 residues. The V gene's germline CDR1 is SGHAT and CDR2 FQNNGV. The junction had 2 bases not matched to a gene; V was cut back by 3 bases and J by 5 bases. Based on the CDR3 plus reference TRBV11-2 and TRBJ2-7, the full variable domain is EAGVAQSPRYKIIEKRQSVAFWCNPISGHATLYWYQQILGQGPKLLIQFQNNGVVDDSQLPKDRFSAERLKGVDSTLKIQPAKLEDSAVYLCASSFGTGGNEQYFGPGTRLTVT.

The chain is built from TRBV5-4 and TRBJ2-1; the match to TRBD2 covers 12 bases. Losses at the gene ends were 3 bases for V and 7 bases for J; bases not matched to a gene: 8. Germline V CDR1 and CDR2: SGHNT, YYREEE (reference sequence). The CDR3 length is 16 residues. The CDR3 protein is CASSSSGRAPQNEQFF. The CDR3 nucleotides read TGTGCCAGCAGCTCTAGCGGGAGGGCCCCACAAAATGAGCAGTTCTTC.

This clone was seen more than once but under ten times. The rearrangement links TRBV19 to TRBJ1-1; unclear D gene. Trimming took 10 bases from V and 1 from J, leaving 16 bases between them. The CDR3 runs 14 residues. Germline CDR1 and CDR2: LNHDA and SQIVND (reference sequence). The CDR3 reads CATHRLGRNTEAFF. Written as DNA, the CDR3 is TGTGCCACTCATAGGTTGGGCCGGAACACTGAAGCTTTCTTT. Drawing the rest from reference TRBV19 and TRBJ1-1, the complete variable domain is DGGITQSPKYLFRKEGQNVTLSCEQNLNHDAMYWYRQDPGQGLRLIYYSQIVNDFQKGDIAEGYSVSREKKESFPLTVTSAQKNPTAFYLCATHRLGRNTEAFFGQGTRLTVV.

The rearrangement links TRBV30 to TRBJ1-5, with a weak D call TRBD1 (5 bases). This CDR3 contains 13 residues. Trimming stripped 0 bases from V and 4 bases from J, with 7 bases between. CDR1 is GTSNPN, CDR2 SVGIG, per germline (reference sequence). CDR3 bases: TGTGCCTGGAGTGTTGACAGTAATCAGCCCCAGCATTTT. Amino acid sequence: CAWSVDSNQPQHF.

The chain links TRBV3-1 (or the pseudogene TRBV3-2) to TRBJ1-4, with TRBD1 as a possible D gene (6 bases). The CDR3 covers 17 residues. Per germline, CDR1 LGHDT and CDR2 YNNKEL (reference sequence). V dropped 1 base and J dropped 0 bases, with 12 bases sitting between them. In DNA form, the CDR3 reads TGTGCCAGCAGCCAAGTGAGGACAGCATCAACTAATGAAAAACTGTTTTTT. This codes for CASSQVRTASTNEKLFF.

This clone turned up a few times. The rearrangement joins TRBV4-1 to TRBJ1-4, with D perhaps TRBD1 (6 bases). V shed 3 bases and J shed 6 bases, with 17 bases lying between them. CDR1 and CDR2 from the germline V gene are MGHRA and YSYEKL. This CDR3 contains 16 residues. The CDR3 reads CASSHVGGMLDEKLFF. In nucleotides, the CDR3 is TGCGCCAGCAGCCATGTAGGGGGTATGCTAGATGAAAAACTGTTTTTT.

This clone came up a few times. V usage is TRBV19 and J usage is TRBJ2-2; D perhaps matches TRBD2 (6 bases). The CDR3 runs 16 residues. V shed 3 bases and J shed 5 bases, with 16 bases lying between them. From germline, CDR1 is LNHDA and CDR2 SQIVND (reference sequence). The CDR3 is CASSIQGGTETGELFF. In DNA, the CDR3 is TGTGCCAGTAGTATTCAAGGCGGGACGGAGACCGGGGAGCTGTTTTTT.

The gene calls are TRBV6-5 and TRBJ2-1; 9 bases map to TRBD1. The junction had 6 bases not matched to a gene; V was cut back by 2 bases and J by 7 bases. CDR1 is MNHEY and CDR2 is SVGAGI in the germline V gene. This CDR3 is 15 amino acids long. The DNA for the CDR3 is TGTGCCAGCAGTTACGGCGGGACAGGGATGAATGAGCAGTTCTTC. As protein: CASSYGGTGMNEQFF.

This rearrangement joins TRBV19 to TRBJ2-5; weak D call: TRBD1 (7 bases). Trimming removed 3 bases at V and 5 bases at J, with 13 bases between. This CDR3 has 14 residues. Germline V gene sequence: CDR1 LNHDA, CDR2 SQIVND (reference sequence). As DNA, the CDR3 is TGTGCCAGTAGTATCGGGTCAGGGGGGGAGACCCAGTACTTC. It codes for CASSIGSGGETQYF.

This CDR3 is CASSLVTGGVYGYTF. CDR3 nucleotides: TGCGCCAGCAGCTTGGTAACAGGGGGCGTCTATGGCTACACCTTC. V and J are TRBV5-1 and TRBJ1-2; 9 bases map to TRBD1. The CDR3 is 15 residues long. The germline V gene encodes CDR1 SGHRS and CDR2 YFSETQ. V dropped 0 bases and J dropped 4; count of bases not matched to a gene: 4.

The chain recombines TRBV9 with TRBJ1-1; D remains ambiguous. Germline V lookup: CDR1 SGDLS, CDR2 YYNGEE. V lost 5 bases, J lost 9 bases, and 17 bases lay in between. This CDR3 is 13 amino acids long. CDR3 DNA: TGTGCCAGCAGTTCTAGTATAGAGGGAAAAGCTTTCTTT. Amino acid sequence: CASSSSIEGKAFF. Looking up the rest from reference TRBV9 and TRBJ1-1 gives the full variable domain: DSGVTQTPKHLITATGQRVTLRCSPRSGDLSVYWYQQSLDQGLQFLIQYYNGEERAKGNILERFSAQQFPDLHSELNLSSLELGDSALYFCASSSSIEGKAFFGQGTRLTVV.

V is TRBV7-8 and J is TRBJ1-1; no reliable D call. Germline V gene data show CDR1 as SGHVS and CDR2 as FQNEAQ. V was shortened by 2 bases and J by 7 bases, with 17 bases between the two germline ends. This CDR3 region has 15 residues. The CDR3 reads CASSLYSRGGNEAFF. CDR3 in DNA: TGTGCCAGCAGCTTATATTCTCGAGGAGGAAATGAAGCTTTCTTT. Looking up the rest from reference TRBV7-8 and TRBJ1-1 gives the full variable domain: GAGVSQSPRYKVAKRGQDVALRCDPISGHVSLFWYQQALGQGPEFLTYFQNEAQLDKSGLPSDRFFAERPEGSVSTLKIQRTQQEDSAVYLCASSLYSRGGNEAFFGQGTRLTVV.

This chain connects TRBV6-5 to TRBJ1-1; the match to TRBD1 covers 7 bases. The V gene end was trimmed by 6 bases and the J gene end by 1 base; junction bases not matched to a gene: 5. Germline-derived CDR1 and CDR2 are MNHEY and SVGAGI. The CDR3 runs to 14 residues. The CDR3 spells CASRTGTANTEAFF. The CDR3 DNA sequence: TGTGCCAGCAGAACCGGGACAGCGAACACTGAAGCTTTCTTT.